This T cell receptor (beta chain) stems from a study of cytomegalovirus exposure and HLA in healthy donors. Vbeta (60) and Jbeta (13) primers were used in the PCR. The data were produced by immunoSEQ multiplex PCR, yet TCRdb's version contains in-frame clones alone and is incomplete. Counted here are over 150,000 clones, over 70% occurring once; the ten biggest clones make up roughly 7.3%. For this clone: Its antigen is undetermined.

Study results and caveats: Based on reports, TCR beta sequences accurately predicted HLA-A and HLA-B alleles for most subjects.

V gave up 1 base and J gave up 1 base, with 7 bases separating them. From germline, CDR1 is MNHEY and CDR2 SMNVEV (reference sequence). The CDR3 loop spans 14 amino acids. The chain combines TRBV27 with TRBJ2-5; D remains unclear. This sequence originates from a male donor in good health and CMV-seropositive. Sequencing input: PBMCs. CDR3 protein: CASSLWAGQETQYF. DNA of the CDR3: TGTGCCAGCAGTTTATGGGCCGGCCAAGAGACCCAGTACTTC.